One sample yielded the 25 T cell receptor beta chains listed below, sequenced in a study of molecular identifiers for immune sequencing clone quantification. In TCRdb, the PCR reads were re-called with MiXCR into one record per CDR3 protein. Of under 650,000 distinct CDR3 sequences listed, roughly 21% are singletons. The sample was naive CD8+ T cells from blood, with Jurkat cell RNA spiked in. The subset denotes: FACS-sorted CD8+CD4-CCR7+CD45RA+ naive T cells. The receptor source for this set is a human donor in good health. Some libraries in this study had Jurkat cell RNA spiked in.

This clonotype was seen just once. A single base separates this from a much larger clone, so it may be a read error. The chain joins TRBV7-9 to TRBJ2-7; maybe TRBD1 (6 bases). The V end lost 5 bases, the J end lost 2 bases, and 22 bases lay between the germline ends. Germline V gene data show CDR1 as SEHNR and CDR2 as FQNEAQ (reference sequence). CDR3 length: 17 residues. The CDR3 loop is CASSQRFTDSGTYEQYF. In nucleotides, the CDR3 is TGTGCCAGCAGCCAACGTTTTACGGACAGTGGAACCTACGAGCAGTACTTC.

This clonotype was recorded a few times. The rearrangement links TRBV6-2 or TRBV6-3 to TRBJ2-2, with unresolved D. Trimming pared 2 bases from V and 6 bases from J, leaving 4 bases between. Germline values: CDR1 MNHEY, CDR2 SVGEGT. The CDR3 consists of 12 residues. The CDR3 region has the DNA TGTGCCAGCAGTTACGTCCCCGGGGAGCTGTTTTTT. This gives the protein CASSYVPGELFF.

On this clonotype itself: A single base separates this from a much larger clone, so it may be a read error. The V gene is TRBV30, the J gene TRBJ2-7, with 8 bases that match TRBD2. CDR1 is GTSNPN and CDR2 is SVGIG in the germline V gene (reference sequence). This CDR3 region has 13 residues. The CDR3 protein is CAWERELSYGQYF. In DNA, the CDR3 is TGTGCCTGGGAGCGGGAGTTGAGCTACGGGCAGTACTTC.

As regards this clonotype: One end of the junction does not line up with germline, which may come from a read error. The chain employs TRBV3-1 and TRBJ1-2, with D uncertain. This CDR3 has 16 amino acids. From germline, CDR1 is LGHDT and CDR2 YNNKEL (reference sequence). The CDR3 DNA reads TGCGCCAGCTGCCAAGTGTCGGCAGAACGAATCTATGGCTACACCTTC. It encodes CASCQVSAERIYGYTF.

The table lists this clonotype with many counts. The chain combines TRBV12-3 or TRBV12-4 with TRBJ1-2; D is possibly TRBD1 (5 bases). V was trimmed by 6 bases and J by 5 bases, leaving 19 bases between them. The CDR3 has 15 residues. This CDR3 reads CASRSNRQGGYGYTF. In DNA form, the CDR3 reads TGTGCCAGCAGATCCAATCGGCAGGGAGGGTATGGCTACACCTTC.

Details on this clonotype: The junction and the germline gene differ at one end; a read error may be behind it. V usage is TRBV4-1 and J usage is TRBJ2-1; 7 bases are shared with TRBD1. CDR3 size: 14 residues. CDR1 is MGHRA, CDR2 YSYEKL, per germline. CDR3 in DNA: TGCGCCGGCAGCCCGGGGACAGCCTACAATGAGCAGTTCTTC. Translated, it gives CAGSPGTAYNEQFF.

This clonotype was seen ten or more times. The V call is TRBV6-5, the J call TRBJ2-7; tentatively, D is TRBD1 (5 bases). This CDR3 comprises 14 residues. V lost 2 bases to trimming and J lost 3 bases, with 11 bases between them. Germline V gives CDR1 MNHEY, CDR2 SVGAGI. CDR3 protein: CASSYVDTRYEQYF. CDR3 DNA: TGTGCCAGCAGTTACGTGGACACCCGCTACGAGCAGTACTTC.

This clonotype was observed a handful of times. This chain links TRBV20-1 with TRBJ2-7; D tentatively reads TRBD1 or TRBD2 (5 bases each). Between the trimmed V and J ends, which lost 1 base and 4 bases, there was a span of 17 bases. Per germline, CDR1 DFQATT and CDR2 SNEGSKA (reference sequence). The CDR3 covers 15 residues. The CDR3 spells CSARAKTGRLYEQYF. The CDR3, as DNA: TGCAGTGCTAGAGCAAAGACGGGACGGCTGTACGAGCAGTACTTC.

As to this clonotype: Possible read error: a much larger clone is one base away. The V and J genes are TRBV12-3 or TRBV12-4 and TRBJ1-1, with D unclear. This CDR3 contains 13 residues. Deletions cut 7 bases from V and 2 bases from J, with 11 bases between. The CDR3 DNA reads TGTGCCAGCACCCCGCCTGTTAACACTGAAGCTTTCTTT. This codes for CASTPPVNTEAFF.

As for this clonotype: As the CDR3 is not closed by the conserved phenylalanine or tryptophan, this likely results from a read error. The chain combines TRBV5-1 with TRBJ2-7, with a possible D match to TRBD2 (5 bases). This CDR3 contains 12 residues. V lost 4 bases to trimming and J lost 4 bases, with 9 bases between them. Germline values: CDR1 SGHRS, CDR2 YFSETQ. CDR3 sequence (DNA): TGCGCCAGCAGCCCGCCGGGATACGAGCAGTACTCC. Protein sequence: CASSPPGYEQYS.

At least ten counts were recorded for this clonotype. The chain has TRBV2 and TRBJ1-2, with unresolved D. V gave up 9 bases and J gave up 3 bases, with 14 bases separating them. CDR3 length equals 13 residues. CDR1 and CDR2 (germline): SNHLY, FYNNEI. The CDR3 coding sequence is TGTGCCAGGCGGATGAAGGAGGACTATGGCTACACCTTC. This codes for CARRMKEDYGYTF. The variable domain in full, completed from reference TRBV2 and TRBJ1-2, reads EPEVTQTPSHQVTQMGQEVILRCVPISNHLYFYWYRQILGQKVEFLVSFYNNEISEKSEIFDDQFSVERPDGSNFTLKIRSTKLEDSAMYFCARRMKEDYGYTFGSGTRLTVV.

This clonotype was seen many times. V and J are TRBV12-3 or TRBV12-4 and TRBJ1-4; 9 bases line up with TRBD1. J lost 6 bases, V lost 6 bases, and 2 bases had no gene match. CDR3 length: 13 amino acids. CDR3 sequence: CASRRTGDEKLFF. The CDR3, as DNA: TGTGCCAGCAGGCGGACAGGGGATGAAAAACTGTTTTTT.

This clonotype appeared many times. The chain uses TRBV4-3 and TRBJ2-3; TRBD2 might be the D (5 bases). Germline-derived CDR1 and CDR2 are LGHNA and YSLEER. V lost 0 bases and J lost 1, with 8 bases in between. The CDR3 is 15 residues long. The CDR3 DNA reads TGCGCCAGCAGCCAAGACATTAGCGGCACAGATACGCAGTATTTT. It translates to CASSQDISGTDTQYF.

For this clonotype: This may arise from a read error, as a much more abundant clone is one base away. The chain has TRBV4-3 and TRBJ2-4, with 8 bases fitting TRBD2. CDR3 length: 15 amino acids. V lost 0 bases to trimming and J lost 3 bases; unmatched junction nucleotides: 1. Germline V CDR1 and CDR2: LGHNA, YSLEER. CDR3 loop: CASSQDRGGKNIQYF. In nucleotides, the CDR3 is TGCGCCAGCAGCCAAGATCGGGGGGGCAAAAACATTCAGTACTTC.

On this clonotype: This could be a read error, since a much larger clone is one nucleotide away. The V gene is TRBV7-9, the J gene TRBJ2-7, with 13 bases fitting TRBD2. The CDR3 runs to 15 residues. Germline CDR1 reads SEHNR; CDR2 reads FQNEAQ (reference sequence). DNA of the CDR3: TGTGTCAGCAGCCCCCGGACTAGCGGGAGTGAAGAGCAGTACTTC. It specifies CVSSPRTSGSEEQYF.

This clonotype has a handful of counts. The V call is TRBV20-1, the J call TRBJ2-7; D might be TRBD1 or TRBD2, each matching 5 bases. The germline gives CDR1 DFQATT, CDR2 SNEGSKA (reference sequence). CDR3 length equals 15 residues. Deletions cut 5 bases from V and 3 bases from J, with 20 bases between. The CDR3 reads CSAGIPGPADYEQYF. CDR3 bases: TGCAGTGCTGGAATTCCGGGACCTGCGGACTACGAGCAGTACTTC.

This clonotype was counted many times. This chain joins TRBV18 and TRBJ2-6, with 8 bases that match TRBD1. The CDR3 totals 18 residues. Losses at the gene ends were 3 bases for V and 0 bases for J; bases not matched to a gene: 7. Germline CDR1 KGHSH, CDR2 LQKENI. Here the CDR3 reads CASSPRDRRLSGANVLTF. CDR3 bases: TGTGCCAGCTCACCCCGGGACAGGCGCCTCTCTGGGGCCAACGTCCTGACTTTC.

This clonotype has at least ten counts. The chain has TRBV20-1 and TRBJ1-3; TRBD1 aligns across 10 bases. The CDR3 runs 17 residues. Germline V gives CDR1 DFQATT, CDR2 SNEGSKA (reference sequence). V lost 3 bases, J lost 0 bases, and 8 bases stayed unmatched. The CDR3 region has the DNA TGCAGTGCTAGGGGGACAGGGGCCGTGAGCTCTGGAAACACCATATATTTT. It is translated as CSARGTGAVSSGNTIYF.

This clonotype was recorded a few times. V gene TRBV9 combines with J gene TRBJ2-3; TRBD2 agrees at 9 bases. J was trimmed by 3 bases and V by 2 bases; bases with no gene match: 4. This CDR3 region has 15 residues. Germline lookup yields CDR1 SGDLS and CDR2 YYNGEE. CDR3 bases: TGTGCCAGCAGCGTGGCGGGGGGGACAACAGATACGCAGTATTTT. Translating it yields CASSVAGGTTDTQYF.

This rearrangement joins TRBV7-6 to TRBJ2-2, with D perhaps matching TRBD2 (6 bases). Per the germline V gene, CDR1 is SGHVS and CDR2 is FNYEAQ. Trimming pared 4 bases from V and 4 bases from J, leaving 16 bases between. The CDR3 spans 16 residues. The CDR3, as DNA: TGTGCCAGCAGCTACGAGGGGAGGCTTGGCACCGGGGAGCTGTTTTTT. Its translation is CASSYEGRLGTGELFF.

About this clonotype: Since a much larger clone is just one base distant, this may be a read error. The CDR3 is CVSSPNHRGTGFGTQYF. CDR3 DNA: TGTGTCAGCAGCCCGAATCATAGGGGGACAGGGTTTGGCACGCAGTATTTT. The chain employs TRBV27 and TRBJ2-3, with 9 bases aligning to TRBD1. The CDR3 is 17 residues long. Germline V gene lookup returns CDR1 MNHEY and CDR2 SMNVEV (reference sequence).

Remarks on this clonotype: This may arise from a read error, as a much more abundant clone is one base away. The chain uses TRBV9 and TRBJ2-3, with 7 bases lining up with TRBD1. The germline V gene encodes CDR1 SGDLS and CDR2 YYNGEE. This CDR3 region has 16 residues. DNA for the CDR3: TGTGCCAGCAGCCACGAGGGGCGACTCGGGACAGATACGCAGTGTTTT. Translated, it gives CASSHEGRLGTDTQCF.

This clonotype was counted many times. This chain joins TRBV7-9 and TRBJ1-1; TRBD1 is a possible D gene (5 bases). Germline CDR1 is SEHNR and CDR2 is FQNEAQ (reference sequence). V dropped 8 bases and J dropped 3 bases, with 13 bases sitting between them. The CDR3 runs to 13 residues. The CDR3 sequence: CASARGGDTEAFF. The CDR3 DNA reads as TGTGCCAGCGCAAGGGGCGGAGACACTGAAGCTTTCTTT. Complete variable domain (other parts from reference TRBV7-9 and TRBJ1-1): DTGVSQNPRHKITKRGQNVTFRCDPISEHNRLYWYRQTLGQGPEFLTYFQNEAQLEKSRLLSDRFSAERPKGSFSTLEIQRTEQGDSAMYLCASARGGDTEAFFGQGTRLTVV.

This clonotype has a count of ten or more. CDR3: CASSFQISTDTQYF. In DNA form, the CDR3 reads TGTGCCAGCAGTTTCCAGATTAGCACAGATACGCAGTATTTT. This sequence joins TRBV12-3 or TRBV12-4 and TRBJ2-3; D is ambiguous. CDR3 size: 14 residues. Trimming stripped 3 bases from V and 0 bases from J, with 7 bases between.

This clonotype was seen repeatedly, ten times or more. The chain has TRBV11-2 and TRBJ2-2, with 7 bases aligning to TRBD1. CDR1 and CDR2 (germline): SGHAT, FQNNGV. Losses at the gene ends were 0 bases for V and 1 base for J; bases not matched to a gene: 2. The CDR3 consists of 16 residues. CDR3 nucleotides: TGTGCCAGCAGCTTAGACCGGGACAGGAACACCGGGGAGCTGTTTTTT. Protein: CASSLDRDRNTGELFF.